This TCR beta chain was recovered during a study of regulatory T cells in long-lasting Graves disease. This CDR3 is built from 18 residues. V was clipped by 6 bases and J by 7 bases, with 30 bases between them. Germline-derived CDR1 and CDR2 are MNHEY and SMNVEV (reference sequence). This clonotype was detected a few times. Its antigen remains unknown. Arm-PCR of CDR3 regions with iRepertoire HTBI primers generated TCR beta libraries. In the original analysis: Taken together, the samples had 62 TRBV and more than 11 TRBJ segments identified. MiXCR, applied by TCRdb to the multiplex PCR reads, yields one record per CDR3 protein. V and J calls and clone size were set by TCRdb, not the authors. Found here are fewer than 500,000 distinct CDR3 sequences, about 17% of them singletons; the top ten hold more than 10%. Specified time point: newly diagnosed GD, antithyroid drugs for less than 3 months. TCR sequences were obtained from RNA taken from PBMCs.

General study findings and limits: Newly diagnosed Graves' patients had higher TCR diversity than persistent ones.

These sequences were also reported in another study, on T cells in Graves' hyperthyroidism and ophthalmopathy.

V and J are TRBV27 and TRBJ2-5, with unresolved D. This clonotype was sampled from a man aged 35 to 55 with Graves disease. Specimen: peripheral blood mononuclear cells (PBMCs), collected at new diagnosis, from a patient treated with antithyroid drugs. The CDR3 nucleotides read TGTGCCAGCAGGGACGAGATTCCCTTAGGACCGGCCCCAGGGACCCAGTACTTC. Translation gives CASRDEIPLGPAPGTQYF.